This T cell receptor beta chain is drawn from a study of blood T cells in healthy people across ages. Combining a sample-barcoded 5' primer with a J-beta primer mix, a second PCR ran for about 6 to 12 cycles. Using its own MiXCR run on the 5' RACE reads, TCRdb lists one record per CDR3 protein. The data contain some 900,000 distinct CDR3 sequences, roughly 52% of them singletons. The CDR3 has 13 residues. With 4 bases removed from V and 4 bases from J, the gap between germline ends came to 14 bases. CDR1 and CDR2 (germline): SQVTM, ANQGSEA. Sequenced: blood. The chain uses TRBV29-1 and TRBJ2-7, with TRBD1 as a possible D gene (6 bases). The sequence derives from a man aged 25-40 years in good health. The DNA for the CDR3 is TGCAGCGTTGGGACAGTTTATACGTACGAGCAGTACTTC. This codes for CSVGTVYTYEQYF.